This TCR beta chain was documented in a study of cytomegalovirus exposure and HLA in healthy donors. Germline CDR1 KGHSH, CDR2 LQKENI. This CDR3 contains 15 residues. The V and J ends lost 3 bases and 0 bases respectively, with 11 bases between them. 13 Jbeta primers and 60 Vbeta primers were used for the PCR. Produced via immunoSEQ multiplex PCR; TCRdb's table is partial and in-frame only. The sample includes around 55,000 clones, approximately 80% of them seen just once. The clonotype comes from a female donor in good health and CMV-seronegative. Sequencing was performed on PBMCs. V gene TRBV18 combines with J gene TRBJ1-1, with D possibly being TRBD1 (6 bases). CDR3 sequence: CASSPLDSLNTEAFF. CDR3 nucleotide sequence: TGTGCCAGCTCACCCTTGGACAGTCTGAACACTGAAGCTTTCTTT.